These 20 T cell receptor beta chains share one sample of origin, sequenced in a study of PD-L1 blockade in urothelial cancer. Libraries were prepared by immunoSEQ multiplex PCR; TCRdb keeps only in-frame clonotypes and omits some of them. This table has about 45,000 clones, approximately 89% appearing once. The input for sequencing was PBMCs, taken around atezolizumab (anti-PD-L1) treatment. The receptors shown here come from an older man with urothelial cancer.

This clone was observed once. The chain joins TRBV6-6 to TRBJ1-4; 7 bases are shared with TRBD1. This CDR3 region has 15 residues. From germline, CDR1 is MNHNY and CDR2 SVGAGI (reference sequence). V was clipped by 7 bases and J by 3 bases; unmatched bases: 8. The CDR3 is CASNRGVVANEKLFF. DNA of the CDR3: TGTGCCAGCAACAGGGGAGTCGTGGCTAATGAAAAACTGTTTTTT.

The chain joins TRBV5-1 to TRBJ2-2, with TRBD1 matching 11 bases. Germline loops: CDR1 SGHRS, CDR2 YFSETQ. The CDR3 is 17 residues long. V lost 1 base, J lost 4 bases, and 6 bases stayed unmatched. CDR3 in amino acids: CASSLNPGTGGTGELFF. DNA for the CDR3: TGCGCCAGCAGCTTGAATCCCGGGACAGGGGGCACCGGGGAGCTGTTTTTT.

The gene calls are TRBV7-9 and TRBJ2-4; D perhaps matches TRBD1 (5 bases). The CDR3 spans 14 residues. The germline V and J ends were trimmed by 4 bases and 11 bases, with 18 bases remaining between them. The germline gives CDR1 SEHNR, CDR2 FQNEAQ (reference sequence). The CDR3 region has the DNA TGTGCCAGCAGCTCGACAGACCAATATCTCGTTCAGTACTTC. Protein: CASSSTDQYLVQYF.

The V call is TRBV19, the J call TRBJ2-7; 9 bases fit TRBD2. This CDR3 spans 15 amino acids. V dropped 6 bases and J dropped 5; count of bases not matched to a gene: 11. In germline, CDR1 is LNHDA, CDR2 SQIVND (reference sequence). Here the CDR3 reads CASSKAGTSFNEQYF. Written as DNA, the CDR3 is TGTGCCAGTAGCAAAGCCGGGACTAGCTTTAACGAGCAGTACTTC.

The V call is TRBV20-1, the J call TRBJ2-1; D is undetermined. Germline CDR1 and CDR2: DFQATT and SNEGSKA (reference sequence). With 2 bases removed from V and 9 bases from J, the gap between germline ends came to 5 bases. This CDR3 comprises 10 residues. The CDR3 DNA is TGCAGTGCTAGATATTCTGAGCAGTTCTTC. It translates to CSARYSEQFF.

The J gene is TRBJ2-2, the V gene TRBV5-1; TRBD2 agrees at 10 bases. This CDR3 comprises 17 residues. The trim removed 4 bases at V and 7 bases at J, leaving 13 bases unmatched. CDR1 and CDR2 from the germline V gene are SGHRS and YFSETQ. The CDR3 DNA is TGCGCCAGCAGCCTGATGCTAGCGGGAGCAATCGGCGGGGAGCTGTTTTTT. Translation: CASSLMLAGAIGGELFF.

V is TRBV7-2 and J is TRBJ2-7, with 9 bases lining up with TRBD2. Trimming removed 4 bases from V and 3 bases from J; junction bases left unmatched: 7. There are 15 residues in the CDR3. Germline V CDR1 and CDR2: SGHTA, FQGNSA. The CDR3 DNA reads TGTGCCAGCAGCTCCGATCCTAGCGGGATCTACGAGCAGTACTTC. Its protein product is CASSSDPSGIYEQYF.

The chain combines TRBV19 with TRBJ2-3; D gene uncertain. CDR3 length equals 11 residues. V was pared by 1 base and J by 6 bases, with 2 bases between. Germline V gene lookup returns CDR1 LNHDA and CDR2 SQIVND (reference sequence). The CDR3 is CASSIADTQYF. Here the CDR3 DNA reads TGTGCCAGTAGTATAGCGGATACGCAGTATTTT.

This chain links TRBV15 with TRBJ1-4; D ambiguous. Trimming cost V 5 bases and J 0 bases, with 10 bases left between them. The CDR3 consists of 15 residues. Per the germline V gene, CDR1 is LNHNV and CDR2 is YYDKDF (reference sequence). The CDR3 is CATSRRRTTNEKLFF. The CDR3 bases are TGTGCCACCAGCCGGAGGAGGACAACTAATGAAAAACTGTTTTTT.

The rearrangement uses TRBV19 and TRBJ2-7; D perhaps matches TRBD1 (6 bases). Germline values: CDR1 LNHDA, CDR2 SQIVND (reference sequence). This CDR3 spans 14 amino acids. Trimming took off 8 bases at V and 4 bases at J, with 18 bases between the two ends. CDR3 sequence (DNA): TGTGCCAGTTCCCCAACCGGGACACTTTACGAGCAGTACTTC. Translated: CASSPTGTLYEQYF. The entire variable domain, with the rest obtained from reference TRBV19 and TRBJ2-7, is as follows: DGGITQSPKYLFRKEGQNVTLSCEQNLNHDAMYWYRQDPGQGLRLIYYSQIVNDFQKGDIAEGYSVSREKKESFPLTVTSAQKNPTAFYLCASSPTGTLYEQYFGPGTRLTVT.

CDR3 bases: TGTGCCAGCAGCCTACACCAAGGACATAATATTTTATACGAGCAGTACTTC. Translated, it gives CASSLHQGHNILYEQYF. V is TRBV21-1 and J is TRBJ2-7; the table's D call of TRBD1 was not tested on the DNA. TRBV21-1 is tagged as a pseudogene. There are 17 residues in the CDR3.

J is TRBJ1-1 and V is TRBV5-1; the D gene is possibly TRBD1 (5 bases). Germline CDR1 is SGHRS and CDR2 is YFSETQ. The CDR3 loop spans 15 amino acids. V lost 7 bases to trimming and J lost 2 bases, with 18 bases between them. The CDR3 loop is CASSSRGGTNTEAFF. The CDR3 DNA is TGCGCCAGCTCCTCTAGAGGAGGGACTAACACTGAAGCTTTCTTT.

This clone was detected once. The chain couples TRBV10-3 to TRBJ2-7, with no clear D. This CDR3 contains 13 residues. The ends were cut back, 6 bases at V and 0 bases at J, with 9 bases in the middle. Germline CDR1 is ENHRY and CDR2 is SYGVKD. The CDR3 loop reads CAIRTPVSYEQYF. The CDR3 nucleotides are TGTGCCATCAGAACACCAGTCTCCTACGAGCAGTACTTC.

The V gene is TRBV11-3, the J gene TRBJ2-2, with TRBD1 matching over 7 bases. Unmatched junction bases numbered 9, after V lost 5 bases and J lost 6 bases. The germline V gene has CDR1 SGHNT and CDR2 YENEEA. The CDR3 length is 15 residues. The CDR3 loop reads CASSVRGSKAGELFF. DNA of the CDR3: TGTGCCAGCAGCGTCAGGGGGAGTAAGGCCGGGGAGCTGTTTTTT.

The rearrangement uses TRBV7-9 and TRBJ2-1; D might be TRBD2 (6 bases). The CDR3 extends over 16 amino acids. Trimming left V 2 bases short and J 5 bases short, with 16 bases between. Germline-derived CDR1 and CDR2 are SEHNR and FQNEAQ (reference sequence). This chain's CDR3 is CASSLLGGLNHNEQFF. The CDR3 DNA reads as TGTGCCAGCAGCTTACTCGGGGGATTAAACCACAATGAGCAGTTCTTC.

The chain uses TRBV29-1 and TRBJ2-6, with D perhaps matching TRBD2 (6 bases). V was trimmed by 3 bases and J by 2 bases, leaving 8 bases between them. This CDR3 spans 14 amino acids. Germline assignment: CDR1 SQVTM and CDR2 ANQGSEA. CDR3 sequence reads: CSVEGGTGANVLTF. CDR3 sequence (DNA): TGCAGCGTTGAGGGGGGAACTGGGGCCAACGTCCTGACTTTC.

The chain joins TRBV11-3 to TRBJ2-3; D uncertain. The CDR3 contains 14 residues. V was clipped by 0 bases and J by 2 bases, with 6 bases between them. Germline V CDR1 and CDR2: SGHNT, YENEEA. The CDR3 DNA follows: TGTGCCAGCAGCTTAGAACAGAACACAGATACGCAGTATTTT. This gives the protein CASSLEQNTDTQYF. Using reference TRBV11-3 and TRBJ2-3 for the parts outside the CDR3, the full variable domain is EAGVVQSPRYKIIEKKQPVAFWCNPISGHNTLYWYLQNLGQGPELLIRYENEEAVDDSQLPKDRFSAERLKGVDSTLKIQPAELGDSAVYLCASSLEQNTDTQYFGPGTRLTVL.

V usage is TRBV19 and J usage is TRBJ2-3; the match to TRBD1 covers 8 bases. This CDR3 is built from 14 residues. Trimming cost V 5 bases and J 1 base; bases outside gene matches: 2. CDR1 LNHDA and CDR2 SQIVND come from the germline V gene (reference sequence). The CDR3 coding sequence is TGTGCCAGTAGTGTGACAGGGGGCACAGATACGCAGTATTTT. Protein: CASSVTGGTDTQYF.

The genes are TRBV7-2 and TRBJ2-7; D may be TRBD2 (5 bases). V lost 0 bases to trimming and J lost 0 bases, with 9 bases between them. CDR1 SGHTA and CDR2 FQGNSA come from the germline V gene. CDR3 length: 15 amino acids. CDR3 protein: CASSLAGVSSYEQYF. The CDR3 nucleotides are TGTGCCAGCAGCTTAGCCGGGGTGAGCTCCTACGAGCAGTACTTC.

The rearrangement joins TRBV10-3 to TRBJ1-1; the match to TRBD1 covers 9 bases. Germline CDR1 and CDR2: ENHRY and SYGVKD. V was pared by 4 bases and J by 1 base, with 10 bases of the junction left unmatched. The CDR3 sequence is 17 residues long. In DNA form, the CDR3 reads TGTGCCATCAGTGTGGGGACAGGGAAGGGGGCGAACACTGAAGCTTTCTTT. As protein: CAISVGTGKGANTEAFF.